This TCR beta chain emerged from a study of blood T cell repertoires in COVID-19. Only in-frame clones appear in the TCRdb table, and some are missing; sequencing was by immunoSEQ multiplex PCR. The sample records 150,000 to 200,000 clones, approximately 85% being singletons. Only a few counts were recorded for this clone. Trimming cost V 6 bases and J 2 bases; bases outside gene matches: 4. Germline V gives CDR1 SGHTA, CDR2 FQGNSA. The CDR3 is 14 residues long. The TCR comes from a man in his 60s who had recovered from COVID-19. The chain carries TRBV7-2 and TRBJ2-3; 8 bases are shared with TRBD2. Source material: peripheral blood. The CDR3 sequence is CASSTAGVTDTQYF. CDR3 DNA sequence: TGTGCCAGCAGTACAGCGGGGGTCACAGATACGCAGTATTTT. Full variable domain (rest looked up from reference TRBV7-2 and TRBJ2-3): GAGVSQSPSNKVTEKGKDVELRCDPISGHTALYWYRQSLGQGLEFLIYFQGNSAPDKSGLPSDRFSAERTGGSVSTLTIQRTQQEDSAVYLCASSTAGVTDTQYFGPGTRLTVL.